This is a list of T cell receptor beta chains from one sample in a study of cytomegalovirus exposure and HLA in healthy donors. Measured with immunoSEQ multiplex PCR; TCRdb has only the in-frame clones, and not every one. The sample yields over 200,000 clones, almost 70% seen once. Material for sequencing was PBMCs. Receptor source: a man in his forties in good health and CMV-seropositive. Both conserved end residues are part of each CDR3. The D gene is left open where the match is weak. Clone size appears in some rows only: once, few, many, or a class for an expanded clone.

j_gene | v_gene | abundance | d_gene | CDR3aa | CDR3nt
TRBJ2-5 | TRBV7-6 | - | TRBD1 | CASSLVTGQGEQYF | TGTGCCAGCAGCTTAGTTACAGGGCAGGGGGAGCAGTACTTC
TRBJ1-2 | TRBV19 | once | - | CASTPDRKLNYGYTF | TGTGCCAGTACCCCCGACAGGAAACTTAACTATGGCTACACCTTC
TRBJ2-2 | TRBV7-9 | few | TRBD1 | CASLLTGDTGELFF | TGTGCCAGCCTCTTGACAGGGGACACCGGGGAGCTGTTTTTT
TRBJ2-2 | TRBV5-1 | - | - | CASSFDSYTGELFF | TGCGCCAGCAGCTTTGACAGTTACACCGGGGAGCTGTTTTTT
TRBJ1-4 | TRBV5-1 | - | - | CASSQGATDYNEKLFF | TGCGCCAGCAGCCAGGGCGCGACAGATTATAATGAAAAACTGTTTTTT
TRBJ2-5 | TRBV2 | - | - | CASRAGYAYQETQYF | TGTGCCAGCAGGGCGGGATACGCTTACCAAGAGACCCAGTACTTC
TRBJ2-3 | TRBV11-2 | - | - | CASTLLPRSTDTQYF | TGTGCCAGCACCCTTCTCCCCAGGTCCACAGATACGCAGTATTTT
TRBJ2-3 | TRBV4-2 | - | TRBD2 | CASSFRLAGEIDTQYF | TGTGCCAGCAGCTTCCGACTAGCGGGGGAGATAGATACGCAGTATTTT
TRBJ2-7 | TRBV6-5 | few | - | CATRKEKNYEQYF | TGTGCCACCCGCAAGGAGAAGAACTACGAGCAGTACTTC
TRBJ1-5 | TRBV7-2 | - | - | CASSLGAVSDQPQHF | TGTGCCAGCAGCTTAGGAGCCGTATCGGATCAGCCCCAGCATTTT
TRBJ2-1 | TRBV5-1 | once | TRBD1 | CASSLEGRGHLDEQFF | TGCGCCAGCAGCTTGGAGGGCAGGGGGCATCTGGATGAGCAGTTCTTC
TRBJ2-5 | TRBV6-9 | few | TRBD2 | CASSYEPSGGAAETQYF | TGTGCCAGCAGTTATGAGCCTAGCGGGGGGGCCGCTGAGACCCAGTACTTC